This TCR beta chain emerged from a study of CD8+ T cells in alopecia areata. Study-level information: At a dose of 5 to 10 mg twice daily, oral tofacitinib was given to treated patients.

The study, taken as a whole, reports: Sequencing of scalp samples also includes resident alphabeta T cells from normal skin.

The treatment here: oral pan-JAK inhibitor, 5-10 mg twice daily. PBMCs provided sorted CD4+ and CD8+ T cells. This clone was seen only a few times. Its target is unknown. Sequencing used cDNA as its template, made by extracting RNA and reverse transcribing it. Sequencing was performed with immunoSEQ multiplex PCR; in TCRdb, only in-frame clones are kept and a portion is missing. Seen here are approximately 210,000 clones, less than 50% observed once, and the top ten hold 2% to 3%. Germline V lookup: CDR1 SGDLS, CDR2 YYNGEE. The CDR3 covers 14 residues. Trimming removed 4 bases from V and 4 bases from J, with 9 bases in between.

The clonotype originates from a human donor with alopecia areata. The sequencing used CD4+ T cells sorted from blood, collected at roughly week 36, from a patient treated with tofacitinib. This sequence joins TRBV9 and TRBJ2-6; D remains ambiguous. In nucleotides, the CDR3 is TGTGCCAGCAGCTCGGACGGCGGGGCCAACGTCCTGACTTTC. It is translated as CASSSDGGANVLTF.